Each of the 9 T cell receptor beta chains below was sequenced from the same sample in a study of cytomegalovirus exposure and HLA in healthy donors. The PCR used 60 Vbeta and 13 Jbeta primers. Measured with immunoSEQ multiplex PCR; TCRdb has only the in-frame clones, and not every one. The sample yields 70,000 to 80,000 clones, around 80% seen once. Input material: PBMCs. The source is a man aged 18 to 30 in good health and CMV-seronegative.

The sample holds one count of this clone. The chain carries TRBV7-2 and TRBJ2-5; no reliable D call. The CDR3 runs 12 residues. Germline V lookup: CDR1 SGHTA, CDR2 FQGNSA. Trimming took 5 bases from V and 4 from J, leaving 8 bases between them. This CDR3 reads CASSQVAETQYF. In DNA, the CDR3 is TGTGCCAGCAGCCAAGTGGCAGAGACCCAGTACTTC.

The J gene is TRBJ1-2, the V gene TRBV13, with D tentatively TRBD1 (6 bases). Germline V gene data show CDR1 as PRHDT and CDR2 as FYEKMQ (reference sequence). Trimming removed 1 base from V and 5 bases from J, with 11 bases in between. This CDR3 is built from 14 residues. This chain's CDR3 is CASSLAGQLYGYTF. The CDR3 nucleotides are TGTGCCAGCAGCTTAGCTGGACAGTTGTATGGCTACACCTTC.

The chain is built from TRBV28 and TRBJ1-6; the D is unclear. The CDR3 consists of 14 residues. V gave up 8 bases and J gave up 13 bases, with 21 bases separating them. Germline lookup yields CDR1 MDHEN and CDR2 SYDVKM. In DNA form, the CDR3 reads TGTGCCAGCGGCCTGTTAGACGACTTTGGGCCCCTCCACTTT. It codes for CASGLLDDFGPLHF. The whole variable domain, remainder taken from reference TRBV28 and TRBJ1-6, is DVKVTQSSRYLVKRTGEKVFLECVQDMDHENMFWYRQDPGLGLRLIYFSYDVKMKEKGDIPEGYSVSREKKERFSLILESASTNQTSMYLCASGLLDDFGPLHFGNGTRLTVT.

The V gene is TRBV5-4, the J gene TRBJ2-7; 7 bases align to TRBD1. This CDR3 spans 15 amino acids. Germline lookup yields CDR1 SGHNT and CDR2 YYREEE (reference sequence). The ends lost 2 bases at V and 0 bases at J; junction bases unmatched: 5. The CDR3 DNA reads as TGTGCCAGCAGCTTAGGGCAGGGGGTCTCCTACGAGCAGTACTTC. Residues: CASSLGQGVSYEQYF.

The rearrangement uses TRBV7-8 and TRBJ1-1; D perhaps matches TRBD1 (5 bases). The CDR3 consists of 15 residues. The V and J ends lost 1 base and 0 bases respectively, with 9 bases between them. CDR1 is SGHVS, CDR2 FQNEAQ, per germline. This CDR3 reads CASSLGGAVNTEAFF. CDR3 in DNA: TGTGCCAGCAGCTTAGGCGGGGCGGTGAACACTGAAGCTTTCTTT.

The chain links TRBV30 to TRBJ1-4; D remains ambiguous. Germline assignment: CDR1 GTSNPN and CDR2 SVGIG (reference sequence). The CDR3 length is 14 residues. V was shortened by 2 bases and J by 7 bases, with 14 bases between the two germline ends. CDR3 protein: CAWSRGSVVEKLFF. DNA for the CDR3: TGTGCCTGGAGTAGAGGGTCGGTGGTTGAAAAACTGTTTTTT.

The chain couples TRBV7-2 to TRBJ1-5; TRBD1 matches 7 bases. The germline gives CDR1 SGHTA, CDR2 FQGNSA. The J segment lost 9 bases and the V segment lost 5 bases, leaving 7 bases of the junction unmatched. CDR3 size: 13 residues. CDR3 coding DNA: TGTGCCAGCAGCAATTTCCGGGACAGGCCCCAGCATTTT. Translation: CASSNFRDRPQHF.

This rearrangement joins TRBV4-2 to TRBJ1-6; TRBD1 matches at 7 bases. CDR1 LGHNA and CDR2 YNFKEQ come from the germline V gene. The V segment lost 4 bases and the J segment 5 bases; nucleotides outside the gene matches: 5. The CDR3 is 15 amino acids. CDR3 protein: CASSLDRKDNSPLHF. CDR3 sequence (DNA): TGTGCCAGCAGCCTGGACAGGAAGGATAATTCACCCCTCCACTTT.

The chain combines TRBV28 with TRBJ1-1; D is possibly TRBD1 (6 bases). The V gene's germline CDR1 is MDHEN and CDR2 SYDVKM. This CDR3 is built from 15 residues. Trimming left V 2 bases short and J 0 bases short, with 10 bases between. This CDR3 is CASSLRQGMNTEAFF. For the CDR3, the DNA is TGTGCCAGCAGTTTACGGCAGGGGATGAACACTGAAGCTTTCTTT. The full variable domain, its missing parts supplied by reference TRBV28 and TRBJ1-1, is DVKVTQSSRYLVKRTGEKVFLECVQDMDHENMFWYRQDPGLGLRLIYFSYDVKMKEKGDIPEGYSVSREKKERFSLILESASTNQTSMYLCASSLRQGMNTEAFFGQGTRLTVV.